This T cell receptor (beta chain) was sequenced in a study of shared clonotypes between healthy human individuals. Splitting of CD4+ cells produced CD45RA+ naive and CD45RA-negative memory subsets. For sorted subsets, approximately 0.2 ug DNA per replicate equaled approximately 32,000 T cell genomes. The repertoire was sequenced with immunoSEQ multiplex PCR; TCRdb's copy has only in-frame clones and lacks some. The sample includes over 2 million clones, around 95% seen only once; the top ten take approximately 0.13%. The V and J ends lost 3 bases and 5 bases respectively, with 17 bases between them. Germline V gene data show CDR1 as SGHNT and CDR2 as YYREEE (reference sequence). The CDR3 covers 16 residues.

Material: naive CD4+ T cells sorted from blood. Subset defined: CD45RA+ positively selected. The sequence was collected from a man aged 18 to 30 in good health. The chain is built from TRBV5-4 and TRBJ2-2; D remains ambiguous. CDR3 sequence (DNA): TGTGCCAGCAGCTCTACCCAGGACCCTCAGACCGGGGAGCTGTTTTTT. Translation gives CASSSTQDPQTGELFF.